The rows below give T cell receptor beta chains drawn from one sample of a study of blood T cell repertoires in COVID-19. Using immunoSEQ multiplex PCR, the repertoire was profiled, and TCRdb retains in-frame clones only, with some absent. The sample includes 350,000 to 400,000 clones, 90% of them seen just once. Sequenced: peripheral blood. The receptors derive from a man aged 18 to 30 with active or convalescent COVID-19. The CDR3 runs from the conserved cysteine through the conserved F or W. Each record gives: clone size, J gene, V gene, D gene, CDR3 DNA, CDR3 protein. D genes are given only for firm matches. Clone size is shown for a subset of rows, as once, few, many or a class of expanded clone.

NA TRBJ2-1 TRBV7-3 TRBD1 TGTGCCAGCAGCGGACATTTTAGGGACAGGGGTTCGCATGAGCAGTTCTTC CASSGHFRDRGSHEQFF
NA TRBJ1-6 TRBV27 TRBD1 TGTGCCAGCACCCTGAGACAGGGCTGGGGTAGTTCACCCCTCCACTTT CASTLRQGWGSSPLHF
NA TRBJ1-1 TRBV28 NA TGTGCCAGCAGTTTGGTTGGACACCCGAACACTGAAGCTTTCTTT CASSLVGHPNTEAFF
NA TRBJ1-2 TRBV15 TRBD1 TGTGCCACCAGAGAAAGGGGACAGGGAATCTATGGCTACACCTTC CATRERGQGIYGYTF
NA TRBJ2-3 TRBV12-3/TRBV12-4 NA TGTGCCAGCAGACCGGTTGGCACAGATACGCAGTATTTT CASRPVGTDTQYF
NA TRBJ1-5 TRBV28 NA TGTGCCAGCAGTCCCCCCCCGAGGATTAGCAATCAGCCCCAGCATTTT CASSPPPRISNQPQHF
NA TRBJ1-6 TRBV19 NA TGTGCCAGTAGTATTGGCGGAGGGGTCTGGTCCTATAATTCACCCCTCCACTTT CASSIGGGVWSYNSPLHF
NA TRBJ2-1 TRBV5-6 TRBD1 TGTGCCAGCAGCTCCGACGGAACCGGGACAGGGGGTGGTGAGCAGTTCTTC CASSSDGTGTGGGEQFF
NA TRBJ1-4 TRBV19 NA TGTGCCACCGAGACATCAACTAATGAAAAACTGTTTTTT CATETSTNEKLFF
NA TRBJ1-2 TRBV9 TRBD1 TGTGCCAGCAGCGTATGGACAGGATATGGCTACACCTTC CASSVWTGYGYTF
NA TRBJ2-1 TRBV24-1 NA TGTGCCACCAGTGATTTAGCTCAGGTTCACGAGCAGTTCTTC CATSDLAQVHEQFF
NA TRBJ2-1 TRBV6-5 TRBD1 TGTGCCAGCAGCCCAGGGGGCTCCTACAATGAGCAGTTCTTC CASSPGGSYNEQFF
NA TRBJ2-1 TRBV6-2/TRBV6-3 TRBD2 TGTGCCAGCAGCCCATCTGGGTTGGGAGGGAGTGAGCAGTTCTTC CASSPSGLGGSEQFF
NA TRBJ1-5 TRBV7-3 NA TGTGCCAGCAGTCAAGGGGAGGGCACGGGCAATCAGCCCCAGCATTTT CASSQGEGTGNQPQHF
few TRBJ1-4 TRBV18 NA TGTGCCAGCTCACCACCACCTGACAGTTCAATACTGTTTTTT CASSPPPDSSILFF
NA TRBJ1-1 TRBV30 NA TGTGCCTGGTTAGACCGGGTGAACACTGAAGCTTTCTTT CAWLDRVNTEAFF
NA TRBJ1-1 TRBV5-1 TRBD1 TGCGCCAGCAGCCGTGGGGACAGAGAAGCACATGAAGCTTTCTTT CASSRGDREAHEAFF
NA TRBJ1-3 TRBV19 TRBD1 TGTGCCAGTAGTATAGGGACAGGGACTGGAAACACCATATATTTT CASSIGTGTGNTIYF
NA TRBJ1-1 TRBV14 TRBD1 TGTGCCAGCAGCGTGGGACAGACGATCCCCGGGAAGGCTTTCTTT CASSVGQTIPGKAFF
NA TRBJ2-7 TRBV27 TRBD2 TGTGCCAGCAGTTCCCCGGGACTAGCCTACGAGCAGTACTTC CASSSPGLAYEQYF
NA TRBJ2-7 TRBV9 TRBD1 TGTGCCAGCAGCGTAGGGGGGACAGGGGTGTACGAGCAGTACTTC CASSVGGTGVYEQYF
NA TRBJ1-6 TRBV5-6 TRBD1 TGTGCCAGCGGATCGACAGGGGATTTCTCCTATAATTCACCCCTCCACTTT CASGSTGDFSYNSPLHF
NA TRBJ2-1 TRBV6-1 TRBD1 TGTGCCAGCAGCCATTGGACAGGGCAGGGCAATGAGCAGTTCTTC CASSHWTGQGNEQFF
NA TRBJ2-3 TRBV7-2 TRBD1 TGTGCCAGCAGCCGCCAGACAGGGAACACGCAGTATTTT CASSRQTGNTQYF
NA TRBJ2-1 TRBV5-1 NA TGCGCCAGCAGCTTGACAGCCGCCCTCTCCTACAATGAGCAGTTCTTC CASSLTAALSYNEQFF
NA TRBJ2-2 TRBV9 TRBD1 TGTGCCAGCAGCGTACAGGGGGCGGGCACCGGGGAGCTGTTTTTT CASSVQGAGTGELFF
NA TRBJ1-2 TRBV4-2 TRBD1 TGTGCCAGCAGCCAAACAGGGGGCACTGGCTACACCTTC CASSQTGGTGYTF
NA TRBJ2-5 TRBV6-2/TRBV6-3 TRBD2 TGTGCCAGCAGTTACCCCGGCGGGGGGGCCCTCCCGTACTTC CASSYPGGGALPYF
NA TRBJ2-2 TRBV2 NA TGTGCCAGCAGTGAAGACAGGGCGAGGACCGGGGAGCTGTTTTTT CASSEDRARTGELFF
NA TRBJ2-7 TRBV4-2 NA TGTGCCAGCAGCCAAGCCTCACTCGAGCAGTACTTC CASSQASLEQYF
NA TRBJ2-1 TRBV11-2 NA TGTGCCAGCAGCCCGGGGGGCCAGCTATACAATGAGCAGTTCTTC CASSPGGQLYNEQFF
NA TRBJ2-3 TRBV13 NA TGTGCCAGCAGCTCACACTTAAGCGCCAGCACAGATACGCAGTATTTT CASSSHLSASTDTQYF
NA TRBJ2-7 TRBV7-3 NA TGTGCCAGCAGCTTAGGCCCCAGGGACGAGCAGTACTTC CASSLGPRDEQYF
NA TRBJ1-2 TRBV4-3 NA TGCGCCAGCAGCCCGTCAGGGCACAATAACTATGGCTACACCTTC CASSPSGHNNYGYTF
few TRBJ2-7 TRBV7-2 TRBD2 TGTGCCAGCAGCCAGACTAGCGGGAGGGGAGAGCAGTACTTC CASSQTSGRGEQYF
NA TRBJ1-5 TRBV2 TRBD1 TGTGCCAGCAGTGGACAGGGGGCCTACAATCAGCCCCAGCATTTT CASSGQGAYNQPQHF
few TRBJ1-3 TRBV3-1/TRBV3-2 NA TGTGCCAGCAGCCATTTCGGTAGCGGAAACACCATATATTTT CASSHFGSGNTIYF
NA TRBJ1-3 TRBV5-1 NA TGCGCCAGCAGCTTGGACCGGGGGGGAGCTGGAAACACCATATATTTT CASSLDRGGAGNTIYF
NA TRBJ2-7 TRBV19 NA TGTGCCAGTAGTATTTTCTTTTTCTCGCAGGATCCTTCCTACGAGCAGTACTTC CASSIFFFSQDPSYEQYF
NA TRBJ2-1 TRBV11-3 TRBD1 TGTGCCAGCAGCTCCCAGACAGGGGGAAGCTCCTACAATGAGCAGTTCTTC CASSSQTGGSSYNEQFF